Included here is one T cell receptor beta chain sequence, with context. Its cognate antigen is unknown. The CDR3 runs 15 residues. Germline V lookup: CDR1 LNHDA, CDR2 SQIVND (reference sequence). Between the trimmed V and J ends, which lost 11 bases and 1 base, there was a span of 19 bases. These data belong to a study of human versus mouse CDR3 diversity and MHC coevolution. General study findings and limits: iCHAO1 estimated the human TCR beta repertoire at roughly 1.6 million clonotypes. Among all groups, most of the three human donors showed least clonal inequality. Compared with mice, human CDR3s carried more deletions and insertions on average.

Sequencing used immunoSEQ multiplex PCR; TCRdb keeps in-frame clones, though not all of them. This table holds roughly 80,000 clones, around 95% found once. The clonotype was recovered from a person between 25 and 69 years old in good health. V is TRBV19 and J is TRBJ2-3; TRBD2 is a possible D gene (5 bases). The specimen sequenced was naive CD4+ T cells from blood. The subset here: CD45RO-negative CD62L-positive naive CD4 T cells. The CDR3, as DNA: TGTGCCTCTAGGGCCCCCGGGATTCGCACAGATACGCAGTATTTT. Protein: CASRAPGIRTDTQYF.